These T cell receptor beta chains were read from a single sample in a study of vaccination effects on CD4 cells after COVID-19. The repertoire was sequenced with immunoSEQ multiplex PCR; TCRdb's copy has only in-frame clones and lacks some. The sample has fewer than 65,000 clones, 70% to 85% seen once. The antigens of these receptors remain unknown. This material consisted of CD4+ T cells from PBMCs cultured with HCoV-OC43 spike peptides, taken before COVID-19 vaccination. The origin of the receptors is a human donor who received a COVID-19 vaccine. CDR3s include the opening cysteine and the closing phenylalanine or tryptophan. The D gene is left open where the match is weak. Only some rows state a clone size, as once, few, many or a class for expanded clones.

CDR3 length | D gene | J gene | clone size | V gene | CDR3 DNA | CDR3 protein
13 | NA | TRBJ1-1 | NA | TRBV24-1 | TGTGCCACCAGTGATTTGGGGAACACTGAAGCTTTCTTT | CATSDLGNTEAFF
15 | NA | TRBJ2-5 | NA | TRBV5-1 | TGCGCCAGCACCACCCAAACAGGATACCAAGAGACCCAGTACTTC | CASTTQTGYQETQYF
13 | TRBD1 | TRBJ1-1 | few | TRBV7-8 | TGTGCCAGCAGCCCCGACAGGGGGCGGTGGGCTTTCTTT | CASSPDRGRWAFF
17 | NA | TRBJ2-3 | NA | TRBV7-3 | TGTGCCAGCAGCTTAACAGAGGGACTGACTAGCACAGATACGCAGTATTTT | CASSLTEGLTSTDTQYF
16 | NA | TRBJ2-4 | once | TRBV20-1 | TGCAGTGCTAGTAACCCTAGGGGGGTCTCCAAAAACATTCAGTACTTC | CSASNPRGVSKNIQYF
15 | TRBD1 | TRBJ2-2 | NA | TRBV9 | TGTGCCAGCAGCGTAGGGACAGGGAACACCGGGGAGCTGTTTTTT | CASSVGTGNTGELFF
15 | NA | TRBJ1-2 | NA | TRBV3-1/TRBV3-2 | TGTGCCAGCAGCCACGTCGGGACAACTAACTATGGCTACACCTTC | CASSHVGTTNYGYTF
13 | NA | TRBJ1-1 | NA | TRBV2 | TGTGCCAGCAGTGTTGTTCGGTTTTACGGAGCTTTCTTT | CASSVVRFYGAFF
14 | NA | TRBJ2-2 | NA | TRBV19 | TGTGCCAGTCGAGGGTTAGTGAACACCGGGGAGCTGTTTTTT | CASRGLVNTGELFF
14 | NA | TRBJ1-2 | NA | TRBV13 | TGTGCCAGCAGTTCCCGGGAGGGAACCTATGGCTATACCTTC | CASSSREGTYGYTF
13 | NA | TRBJ1-5 | NA | TRBV12-3/TRBV12-4 | TGTGCCAGCAGTTTAAGGGGGTTACAGCCCCAGCATTTT | CASSLRGLQPQHF
15 | TRBD2 | TRBJ2-5 | NA | TRBV7-3 | TGTGCCAGCAGCACTAGCGGGGGGGCCTTTTTCACCCAGTACTTC | CASSTSGGAFFTQYF
13 | NA | TRBJ2-3 | NA | TRBV19 | TGTGCCAGTAGCGAGGCGGGAAAAGATACGCAGTATTTT | CASSEAGKDTQYF
15 | NA | TRBJ2-3 | NA | TRBV19 | TGTGCCAGCCTCGTAGGGCGGGTAGACGCAGATACGCAGTATTTT | CASLVGRVDADTQYF
16 | NA | TRBJ1-2 | few | TRBV4-1 | TGCGCCAGCAGCCACGAAACGGGAGTGGGCTGGGGAGGCTACACCTTC | CASSHETGVGWGGYTF
16 | NA | TRBJ2-4 | NA | TRBV4-2 | TGTGCCAGCAGCCGCGTCTCCGGGCCCCAAGGAGCCATTCAGTACTTC | CASSRVSGPQGAIQYF
12 | NA | TRBJ1-5 | NA | TRBV2 | TGTGCCAGCGGGGTAGCCGATCAGCCCCAGCATTTT | CASGVADQPQHF
15 | NA | TRBJ1-1 | NA | TRBV25-1 | TGTGCCAGCAGTGACCTTTCTCGACAGAGTGGGGAAGCTTTCTTT | CASSDLSRQSGEAFF
14 | NA | TRBJ1-1 | few | TRBV19 | TGTGCCAGTAGAGGAGGTCGCTTGAACACTGAAGCTTTCTTT | CASRGGRLNTEAFF
18 | TRBD1 | TRBJ1-4 | NA | TRBV9 | TGTGCCAGCAGCCCGGACAGGGGCTCTGAGTTTTATAGTGAAAAACTGTTTTTT | CASSPDRGSEFYSEKLFF
13 | TRBD1 | TRBJ2-3 | NA | TRBV24-1 | TGTGCCACCGGACAGGCCCCACCAGATACGCAGTATTTT | CATGQAPPDTQYF
14 | NA | TRBJ1-5 | NA | TRBV5-1 | TGCGCCAGCAGCTTGGGTGGTTGGAATCAGCCCCAGCATTTT | CASSLGGWNQPQHF
13 | NA | TRBJ2-1 | once | TRBV24-1 | TGTGCCACCAGTGACCAAGGCTACAATGAGCAGTTCTTC | CATSDQGYNEQFF
13 | NA | TRBJ1-1 | NA | TRBV11-3 | TGTGCCAGCAGCTTGGGTCAGGCCACTGAAGCTTTCTTT | CASSLGQATEAFF
15 | NA | TRBJ1-2 | once | TRBV3-1/TRBV3-2 | TGTGCCAGCAGCCAAGTGGCAGAGAGTCGCTATGGCTACACCTTC | CASSQVAESRYGYTF
18 | NA | TRBJ2-4 | NA | TRBV12-5 | TGTGCTAGTGGTTTAACAAAGGACGGGGAAGTAGCCAAAAACATTCAGTACTTC | CASGLTKDGEVAKNIQYF
14 | NA | TRBJ1-1 | NA | TRBV7-8 | TGTGCCAGCAGCTTGGGACGGAGGAACACTGAAGCTTTCTTT | CASSLGRRNTEAFF
16 | NA | TRBJ1-5 | NA | TRBV20-1 | TGCAGTGCTAGTGCGTGGCGGGGAACTAGCAATCAGCCCCAGCATTTT | CSASAWRGTSNQPQHF
14 | NA | TRBJ1-1 | NA | TRBV14 | TGTGCCAGCAGCCAATTCACAGGGAACACTGAAGCTTTCTTT | CASSQFTGNTEAFF
16 | NA | TRBJ1-5 | few | TRBV6-6 | TGTGCCAGCAGCCCGGCGAGGGGCATGGCCGTTCAGCCCCAGCATTTT | CASSPARGMAVQPQHF
13 | NA | TRBJ1-1 | once | TRBV3-1/TRBV3-2 | TGTGCCAGCAGCCAAAACGGGAACACTGAAGCTTTCTTT | CASSQNGNTEAFF
15 | TRBD1 | TRBJ1-6 | NA | TRBV18 | TGTGCCAGCTCCCCCACGACAGGGACCGATTCACCCCTCCACTTT | CASSPTTGTDSPLHF
14 | TRBD1 | TRBJ2-3 | NA | TRBV3-1/TRBV3-2 | TGTGCCAGCGGCAGACAGGGGGCATCAGATACGCAGTATTTT | CASGRQGASDTQYF
15 | TRBD1 | TRBJ1-5 | NA | TRBV5-6 | TGTGCCAGCAGTTCCTGGACAGGGCTACGTCAGCCCCAGCATTTT | CASSSWTGLRQPQHF
14 | TRBD1 | TRBJ1-5 | NA | TRBV18 | TGTGCCAGCTCACCCGGGACAGCTAATCAGCCCCAGCATTTT | CASSPGTANQPQHF
16 | NA | TRBJ1-6 | NA | TRBV5-1 | TGCGCCAGCAGCTCCGGAGTAGGGATTGGTGGTTCACCCCTCCACTTT | CASSSGVGIGGSPLHF
15 | NA | TRBJ1-2 | NA | TRBV10-2 | TGCGCCAGCAGTGAGTCAAGGGTATCTATCTATGGCTACACCTTC | CASSESRVSIYGYTF
14 | NA | TRBJ2-1 | NA | TRBV24-1 | TGTGCCACCAGTGCTGCGGGGGCCATTAATGAGCAGTTCTTC | CATSAAGAINEQFF
14 | NA | TRBJ1-1 | few | TRBV6-5 | TGTGCCAGCAAGGGCCGCCTTCATGACACTGAAGCTTTCTTT | CASKGRLHDTEAFF
16 | NA | TRBJ1-2 | NA | TRBV4-1 | TGCGCCAGCAGCCCCGGTTACAGGGCCTTTAACTATGGCTACACCTTC | CASSPGYRAFNYGYTF
15 | NA | TRBJ1-2 | NA | TRBV13 | TGTGCCAGCAGAGGGGAACAGTCTACTAACTATGGCTACACCTTC | CASRGEQSTNYGYTF
15 | NA | TRBJ1-5 | NA | TRBV18 | TGTGCCAGCTCACCGGACGGGGGGGTTGGTCAGCCCCAGCATTTT | CASSPDGGVGQPQHF
12 | NA | TRBJ2-5 | NA | TRBV28 | TGTGCCAGCAGGCTCCGGGGCGGGACCCAGTACTTC | CASRLRGGTQYF
16 | TRBD1 | TRBJ2-2 | few | TRBV24-1 | TGTGCCACCAGTGATCCCGGGACAGGGGGTCACGGGGAGCTGTTTTTT | CATSDPGTGGHGELFF